This T cell receptor (beta chain) was identified during a study of blood T cell repertoires in COVID-19. Seattle cases were enrolled at active infection and followed longitudinally. Assay: immunoSEQ multiplex PCR; the TCRdb copy retains only in-frame clones and omits some. The sample lists approximately 180,000 clones, roughly 88% occurring once. Germline CDR1 SGHAT, CDR2 FQNNGV. The CDR3 covers 14 residues. Trimming pared 5 bases from V and 0 bases from J, leaving 10 bases between. The rearrangement joins TRBV11-2 to TRBJ1-2; maybe TRBD1 (6 bases). This clonotype was sampled from a woman in her thirties or forties with COVID-19, enrolled during active disease. The sequencing sample was made of peripheral blood. The CDR3 DNA reads TGTGCCAGCAGCCCTGGGACACCTAACTATGGCTACACCTTC. Translated: CASSPGTPNYGYTF.